The rows below give T cell receptor beta chains drawn from one sample of a study of Graves' ophthalmopathy and Graves' hyperthyroidism. TCRdb re-called the multiplex PCR reads through MiXCR, storing one row per CDR3 protein. The sample lists hundreds of thousands of distinct CDR3 sequences, under 25% occurring once. Sequencing was performed on peripheral blood. The receptors stem from a woman under 30 with stable Graves' hyperthyroidism. The CDR3 runs from the conserved cysteine through the conserved F or W.

>TRBJ1-2|TRBV12-3/TRBV12-4
CASNSPGQNYGYTF
>TRBJ2-7|TRBV20-1
CSARGASGGSYEQYF
>TRBJ1-1|TRBV7-9
CASSLGRGTTEAFF
>TRBJ2-5|TRBV24-1
CATSDSRTRQETQYF
>TRBJ2-2|TRBV3-1
CASSHRGGGTNTGELFF
>TRBJ1-5|TRBV11-3
CASSPRPYSNQPQHF
>TRBJ1-3|TRBV28
CASEWGSGNTIYF
>TRBJ2-5|TRBV14
CASSQDRGFMETQYF
>TRBJ2-3|TRBV6-1
CASSRAGDTAQYF
>TRBJ1-1|TRBV12-3/TRBV12-4
CASRIHSNTEAFF
>TRBJ2-7|TRBV11-3
CASSFEPLEQYF
>TRBJ1-1|TRBV4-1
CASSPPRAKAFF
>TRBJ2-5|TRBV30
CAWSVSEGTQYF
>TRBJ2-2|TRBV12-3/TRBV12-4
CASSFTRDTGELFF
>TRBJ1-3|TRBV9
CASSVAPESGNTIYF
>TRBJ2-7|TRBV4-2
CASSQDSGLGIYEQYF
>TRBJ2-7|TRBV19
CASSAGVSYEQYF
>TRBJ2-5|TRBV12-3/TRBV12-4
CASSRGTSAYQETQYF